This T cell receptor (beta chain) was found in a study of tumor-infiltrating lymphocytes in primary liver carcinoma. Study in general: Through surgical resection, the patients' primary liver carcinoma was treated. Tumor stage was T1-T3 N0M0, and tumor size was roughly 4 to 10 cm across. About 3.5 to 7.5 million productive TCRbeta reads were obtained from the samples, with similar numbers across tissue types.

The V and J ends lost 3 bases and 4 bases respectively, with 13 bases between them. CDR3 length: 14 residues. CDR1 SGHRS and CDR2 YFSETQ come from the germline V gene. Total RNA amounting to about 520 ng was the source from which TCR beta cDNA was made with a constant-region primer. Modified slightly, ARM-PCR produced TCR beta libraries over three nested multiplex PCR rounds. The first two PCR rounds used TRBV1-TRBV30 forward primers with a C-beta reverse primer, around 10 cycles each. From the multiplex PCR reads, TCRdb called clonotypes with MiXCR, one entry per CDR3 protein. Here the sample spans some 200,000 distinct CDR3 sequences, less than 70% being singletons. Blood RNA was derived from unsorted whole blood, and germline DNA was extracted too. Chronic HBV infection affected patients, none of whom had received treatment. Concerning this clonotype itself: This may be a read error: a much more frequent sequence differs by one nucleotide.

V gene TRBV5-1 combines with J gene TRBJ2-5, with D possibly matching TRBD1 (6 bases). Sequenced sample: peripheral blood. The sequence came from a woman aged 55-69 years with primary liver carcinoma and hepatitis B virus infection. CDR3 sequence: CASSSAIQGETQYF. The CDR3 DNA follows: TGCGCCAGCAGCTCGGCTATACAGGGAGAGACCCAGTACTTC.